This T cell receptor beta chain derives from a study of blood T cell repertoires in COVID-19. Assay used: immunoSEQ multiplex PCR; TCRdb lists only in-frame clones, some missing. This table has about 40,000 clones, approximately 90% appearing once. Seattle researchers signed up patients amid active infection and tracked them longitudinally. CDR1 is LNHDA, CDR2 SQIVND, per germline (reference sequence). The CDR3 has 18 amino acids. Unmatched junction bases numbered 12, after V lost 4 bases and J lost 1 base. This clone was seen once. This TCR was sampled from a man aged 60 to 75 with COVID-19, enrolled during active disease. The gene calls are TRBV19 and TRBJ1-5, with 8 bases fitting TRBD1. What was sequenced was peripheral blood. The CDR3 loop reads CASSTEATGAASNQPQHF. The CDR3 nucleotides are TGTGCCAGTAGTACTGAAGCGACAGGGGCCGCAAGCAATCAGCCCCAGCATTTT.